Presented here are 27 T cell receptor beta chains from one specimen sequenced in a study of identical twins (dated by TCRdb to about 2016). Library preparation employed 5' RACE. Sequencer: Illumina HiSeq 2000. The public reads were reprocessed in TCRdb via fastp at Q25 and MiXCR, keeping in-frame beta chains. Records with the same CDR3 protein are collapsed into one entry carrying the most frequent genes and DNA. In this sample the table shows 430,000 or so distinct CDR3 sequences, 20% to 25% of which occur a single time. The leading ten clones occupy over 2.5% of the sample. A further study also used this sample, focusing on T cells expressing NK-cell markers.

The sequenced material came from CD4+ T cells sorted from blood. All receptors derive from a woman aged 18-29 years in good health.

The chain is built from TRBV11-2 and TRBJ2-3; TRBD2 aligns across 11 bases. After removal of 5 bases from V and 4 bases from J, the junction contained 14 bases not matched to a gene. Germline lookup yields CDR1 SGHAT and CDR2 FQNNGV. The CDR3 length is 18 residues. The CDR3 coding sequence is TGTGCCAGCAGCCCACCCTCTTCTAGCGGGAGGTCCTCAGATACGCAGTATTTT. This sequence encodes CASSPPSSSGRSSDTQYF.

This clonotype was counted only a few times. The rearrangement uses TRBV7-9 and TRBJ2-6, with a possible D match to TRBD2 (6 bases). Germline loops: CDR1 SEHNR, CDR2 FQNEAQ (reference sequence). V lost 6 bases to trimming and J lost 0 bases, with 15 bases between them. This CDR3 is built from 17 residues. Here the CDR3 DNA reads TGTGCCAGCAGGGAGCAGCGGGTATACTCTGGGGCCAACGTCCTGACTTTC. This gives the protein CASREQRVYSGANVLTF.

This clonotype was found many times. The rearrangement joins TRBV29-1 to TRBJ2-1; maybe TRBD2 (6 bases). The CDR3 totals 13 residues. From germline, CDR1 is SQVTM and CDR2 ANQGSEA. The V and J ends lost 7 bases and 9 bases respectively, with 19 bases between them. CDR3 amino acids: CSAGDGGYGEQFF. CDR3 bases: TGCAGCGCCGGGGATGGGGGGTACGGTGAGCAGTTCTTC.

The chain recombines TRBV10-1 with TRBJ2-2; D is perhaps TRBD1 (6 bases). CDR3 length: 15 residues. Trimming cost V 4 bases and J 5 bases, with 14 bases left between them. The germline V gene has CDR1 WNHNN and CDR2 SYGVQD (reference sequence). The CDR3 reads CASSGGLAETGELFF. Written as DNA, the CDR3 is TGCGCCAGCAGTGGGGGGCTCGCGGAAACCGGGGAGCTGTTTTTT.

The chain employs TRBV3-1 and TRBJ1-5; no clear D. Germline V CDR1 and CDR2: LGHDT, YNNKEL (reference sequence). V was trimmed by 1 base and J by 6 bases, leaving 4 bases between them. The CDR3 extends over 12 amino acids. This CDR3 is CASSQASQPQHF. Written as DNA, the CDR3 is TGTGCCAGCAGCCAAGCAAGTCAGCCCCAGCATTTT.

This clonotype turned up a few times. Written as DNA, the CDR3 is TGTGCCAGCAGTTCCTCGGTATCCGGGGAGCTGTTTTTT. Translating gives CASSSSVSGELFF. V usage is TRBV12-3 or TRBV12-4 and J usage is TRBJ2-2; D gene unclear. This CDR3 has 13 amino acids. Trimming removed 4 bases at V and 6 bases at J, with 9 bases between.

The chain links TRBV3-1 to TRBJ2-1; 8 nucleotides line up with TRBD2. After removal of 1 base from V and 13 bases from J, the junction contained 9 bases not matched to a gene. The CDR3 contains 14 residues. Germline lookup yields CDR1 LGHDT and CDR2 YNNKEL (reference sequence). The CDR3 spells CASSQVSGGGTQFF. The DNA for the CDR3 is TGTGCCAGCAGCCAAGTCTCGGGGGGGGGCACCCAGTTCTTC.

CDR3 coding DNA: TGTGCCAGCAGCTTGCCCACAGGGTCGAGGGGCTACACCTTC. It codes for CASSLPTGSRGYTF. The V call is TRBV5-6, the J call TRBJ1-2; a possible D gene is TRBD1 (6 bases). Germline V lookup: CDR1 SGHDT, CDR2 YYEEEE. V was pared by 1 base and J by 8 bases, with 15 bases between. This CDR3 has 14 amino acids.

This clonotype appeared a few times. This chain links TRBV6-1 with TRBJ2-7; no clear D gene. Germline V gene data show CDR1 as MNHNS and CDR2 as SASEGT. This CDR3 is 13 amino acids long. Trimming pared 8 bases from V and 1 base from J, leaving 12 bases between. DNA of the CDR3: TGTGCCAGCCTTTCTACGACTTCCTACGAGCAGTACTTC. Translation gives CASLSTTSYEQYF.

This chain connects TRBV7-9 to TRBJ2-2, with TRBD1 matching over 8 bases. The CDR3 has 15 residues. Trimming cost V 5 bases and J 6 bases; bases outside gene matches: 8. The germline CDR1 and CDR2 sequences are SEHNR and FQNEAQ (reference sequence). The CDR3 is CASSLGQGMSGELFF. The CDR3 coding sequence is TGTGCCAGCAGCCTCGGACAGGGTATGTCCGGGGAGCTGTTTTTT. The full variable domain, its missing parts supplied by reference TRBV7-9 and TRBJ2-2, is DTGVSQNPRHKITKRGQNVTFRCDPISEHNRLYWYRQTLGQGPEFLTYFQNEAQLEKSRLLSDRFSAERPKGSFSTLEIQRTEQGDSAMYLCASSLGQGMSGELFFGEGSRLTVL.

The chain employs TRBV25-1 and TRBJ2-1; D might be TRBD2 (6 bases). The CDR3 has 16 residues. Trimming stripped 5 bases from V and 7 bases from J, with 21 bases between. Germline V gene lookup returns CDR1 MGHDK and CDR2 SYGVNS. CDR3 nucleotides: TGTGCCAGCAGTCCCCTTGGGGACTCTAGTAGGAATGAGCAGTTCTTC. Translating gives CASSPLGDSSRNEQFF.

This clonotype appeared once. The CDR3 loop reads CASSTDYPAQYF. The CDR3 DNA follows: TGTGCCAGCAGCACCGACTACCCCGCCCAGTATTTT. This chain joins TRBV5-5 and TRBJ2-3; TRBD2 might be the D (5 bases). The germline V and J ends were trimmed by 4 bases and 12 bases, with 15 bases remaining between them. Germline V gives CDR1 SGHKS, CDR2 YYEKEE (reference sequence). The CDR3 length is 12 residues.

This clonotype came up a few times. The rearrangement joins TRBV7-9 to TRBJ2-3, with D perhaps TRBD2 (6 bases). This CDR3 spans 14 amino acids. The V gene lost 4 bases and the J gene lost 1 base, with 9 bases spanning the gap. CDR1 and CDR2 (germline): SEHNR, FQNEAQ (reference sequence). CDR3 residues: CASSSTRGTDTQYF. The CDR3 DNA follows: TGTGCCAGCAGCTCGACTAGGGGCACAGATACGCAGTATTTT.

The rearrangement uses TRBV14 and TRBJ2-7, with a possible D match to TRBD1 (6 bases). The length of the CDR3 is 14 residues. V was pared by 0 bases and J by 6 bases, with 12 bases between. The germline V gene encodes CDR1 SGHDN and CDR2 FVKESK. The CDR3 DNA reads TGTGCCAGCAGCCAAGATCTTTGGGGGCTCGAGCAGTACTTC. Its translation: CASSQDLWGLEQYF.

Only a few counts were recorded for this clonotype. The rearrangement links TRBV5-1 to TRBJ1-5; D gene unclear. V was trimmed by 0 bases and J by 5 bases, leaving 9 bases between them. The CDR3 is 14 residues long. The germline V gene has CDR1 SGHRS and CDR2 YFSETQ. The CDR3 loop reads CASSLDGLDQPQHF. Here the CDR3 DNA reads TGCGCCAGCAGCTTGGACGGATTAGATCAGCCCCAGCATTTT.

V and J are TRBV7-9 and TRBJ2-3; D is ambiguous. Trimming took 3 bases from V and 1 from J, leaving 8 bases between them. Germline V gene data show CDR1 as SEHNR and CDR2 as FQNEAQ (reference sequence). CDR3 size: 14 residues. This chain's CDR3 is CASSFIQRTDTQYF. The CDR3 bases are TGTGCCAGCAGCTTCATACAGCGCACAGATACGCAGTATTTT.

This chain links TRBV12-3 or TRBV12-4 with TRBJ1-1; possible D gene TRBD1, 6 bases. This CDR3 has 14 residues. V was clipped by 2 bases and J by 9 bases, with 16 bases between them. The CDR3 coding sequence is TGTGCCAGCAGTTTACCCGGGACACCTGCCAAAGCTTTCTTT. It codes for CASSLPGTPAKAFF.

This clonotype was seen only a few times. The V gene is TRBV5-6, the J gene TRBJ2-7; D not certain. Germline CDR1 reads SGHDT; CDR2 reads YYEEEE. V lost 4 bases and J lost 4, with 6 bases in between. The CDR3 covers 11 residues. This CDR3 is CASSTAYEQYF. The CDR3, as DNA: TGTGCCAGCAGCACAGCTTACGAGCAGTACTTC.

The chain has TRBV12-3 or TRBV12-4 and TRBJ2-1, with D possibly matching TRBD1 (6 bases). V was clipped by 4 bases and J by 9 bases, with 16 bases between them. The CDR3 length is 14 residues. The CDR3: CASSWGRGRGEQFF. The CDR3 nucleotides read TGTGCCAGCAGTTGGGGGCGAGGTAGGGGTGAGCAGTTCTTC.

J is TRBJ2-3 and V is TRBV30, with D maybe TRBD2 (5 bases). Trimming took 1 base from V and 4 from J, leaving 15 bases between them. Germline loops: CDR1 GTSNPN, CDR2 SVGIG (reference sequence). There are 15 residues in the CDR3. The CDR3 DNA sequence: TGTGCCTGGAGTGGTCTCGGGTCGCGGGCAGATACGCAGTATTTT. Translating it yields CAWSGLGSRADTQYF.

The chain couples TRBV7-9 to TRBJ2-3; the D is unclear. This CDR3 is 12 amino acids long. CDR1 is SEHNR and CDR2 is FQNEAQ in the germline V gene (reference sequence). V was pared by 4 bases and J by 4 bases, with 6 bases between. Here the CDR3 reads CASSSPPDTQYF. CDR3 nucleotide sequence: TGTGCCAGCAGCTCCCCGCCAGATACGCAGTATTTT.

The chain is built from TRBV6-2 or TRBV6-3 and TRBJ2-5; D possibly corresponds to TRBD1 (6 bases). V was clipped by 7 bases and J by 3 bases, with 12 bases between them. Germline V gives CDR1 MNHEY, CDR2 SVGEGT. CDR3 length: 13 amino acids. In DNA, the CDR3 is TGTGCCAGCAAAAGGGCAGGGGAAGAGACCCAGTACTTC. As protein: CASKRAGEETQYF.

This clonotype was seen only a few times. In nucleotides, the CDR3 is TGTGCCAGCAGTGAACAACTAGCCCAGAGGCAGTTCTTC. This encodes CASSEQLAQRQFF. V gene TRBV2 combines with J gene TRBJ2-1, with D possibly being TRBD2 (6 bases). The CDR3 has 13 residues. Germline loops: CDR1 SNHLY, CDR2 FYNNEI. V gave up 2 bases and J gave up 12 bases, with 14 bases separating them.

CDR3 nucleotides: TGTGCCAGCAGCTATCTCGTGATGACGGATACGCAGTATTTT. This encodes CASSYLVMTDTQYF. The chain recombines TRBV7-9 with TRBJ2-3; unclear D gene. CDR3 length equals 14 residues. V was pared by 4 bases and J by 6 bases, with 14 bases between. Germline V gene data show CDR1 as SEHNR and CDR2 as FQNEAQ (reference sequence). Variable domain in full (rest from reference TRBV7-9 and TRBJ2-3): DTGVSQNPRHKITKRGQNVTFRCDPISEHNRLYWYRQTLGQGPEFLTYFQNEAQLEKSRLLSDRFSAERPKGSFSTLEIQRTEQGDSAMYLCASSYLVMTDTQYFGPGTRLTVL.

The chain joins TRBV12-3 or TRBV12-4 to TRBJ1-2; D gene unclear. This CDR3 is built from 14 residues. The V gene lost 5 bases and the J gene lost 0 bases, with 10 bases spanning the gap. The CDR3 sequence is CASSPSVANYGYTF. CDR3 bases: TGTGCCAGCAGTCCATCGGTGGCTAACTATGGCTACACCTTC.

The chain combines TRBV9 with TRBJ1-2, with D maybe TRBD1 (5 bases). V dropped 0 bases and J dropped 7 bases, with 13 bases sitting between them. Per the germline V gene, CDR1 is SGDLS and CDR2 is YYNGEE. This CDR3 has 14 amino acids. The CDR3 nucleotides read TGTGCCAGCAGCGTAGGCCCCTCTGGGGGTGGCTACACCTTC. Translated, it gives CASSVGPSGGGYTF.

This clonotype has just a few counts. The chain carries TRBV12-3 or TRBV12-4 and TRBJ2-2; 7 nucleotides match TRBD1. J lost 4 bases, V lost 6 bases, and 5 bases had no gene match. The CDR3 is 14 residues long. The CDR3 nucleotides read TGTGCCAGCAGACGACGACAGGGCACCGGGGAGCTGTTTTTT. Translated, it gives CASRRRQGTGELFF.